This T cell receptor beta chain is drawn from a study of T cell repertoires in cytomegalovirus infection. Findings of the study overall: Public TCR beta family frequency separated CMV-and-HLA carriers, including in an independent cohort. The ex vivo response showed dominance by HLA-C-restricted CMV-specific TCR beta clonotypes.

This clonotype showed up just a few times. As yet, its antigen is unknown. CDR3 length equals 12 residues. CDR1 and CDR2 (germline): GTSNPN, SVGIG (reference sequence). The germline V and J ends were trimmed by 5 bases and 7 bases, with 14 bases remaining between them. TCRdb analysed the reads with MiXCR anew, one entry per CDR3 protein. The repertoire holds a few hundred thousand distinct CDR3 sequences, with just under 35% as singletons. The V gene is TRBV30, the J gene TRBJ1-1; the D gene is possibly TRBD1 (6 bases). Sample: cultured PBMCs, taken from culture after CMV antigen stimulation. This sequence originates from a human donor in good health (CMV status not recorded). Some clones in this sample may be carry-over from other donors' samples. The CDR3: CAWGRGGGEAFF. In DNA form, the CDR3 reads TGTGCCTGGGGCAGGGGAGGTGGTGAAGCTTTCTTT.